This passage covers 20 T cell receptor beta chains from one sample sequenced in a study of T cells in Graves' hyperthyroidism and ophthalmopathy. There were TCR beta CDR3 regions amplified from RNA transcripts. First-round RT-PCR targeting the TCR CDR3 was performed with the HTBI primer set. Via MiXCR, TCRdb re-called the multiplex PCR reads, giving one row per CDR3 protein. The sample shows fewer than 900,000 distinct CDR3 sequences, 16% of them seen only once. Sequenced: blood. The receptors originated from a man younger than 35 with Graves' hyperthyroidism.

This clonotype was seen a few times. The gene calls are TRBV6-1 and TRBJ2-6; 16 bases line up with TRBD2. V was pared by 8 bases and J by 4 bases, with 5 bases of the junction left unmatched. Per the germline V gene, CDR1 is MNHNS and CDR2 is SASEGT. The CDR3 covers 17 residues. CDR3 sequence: CASQGLAGGPGANVLTF. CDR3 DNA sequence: TGTGCCAGCCAGGGACTAGCGGGAGGGCCCGGGGCCAACGTCCTGACTTTC.

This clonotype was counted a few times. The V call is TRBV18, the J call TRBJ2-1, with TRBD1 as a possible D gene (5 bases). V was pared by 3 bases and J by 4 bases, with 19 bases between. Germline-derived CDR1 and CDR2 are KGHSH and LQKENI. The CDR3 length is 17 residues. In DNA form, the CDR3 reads TGTGCCAGCTCACCCATACTCGTGGCAGGGAATTACAATGAGCAGTTCTTC. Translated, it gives CASSPILVAGNYNEQFF.

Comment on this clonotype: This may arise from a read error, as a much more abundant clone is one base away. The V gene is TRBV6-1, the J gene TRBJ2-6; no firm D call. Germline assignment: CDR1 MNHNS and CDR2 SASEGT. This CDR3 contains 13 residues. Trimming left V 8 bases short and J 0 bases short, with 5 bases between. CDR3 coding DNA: TGTGCCAGCTTGGGCTCTGGGGCCAACGTCCTGACTTTC. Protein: CASLGSGANVLTF.

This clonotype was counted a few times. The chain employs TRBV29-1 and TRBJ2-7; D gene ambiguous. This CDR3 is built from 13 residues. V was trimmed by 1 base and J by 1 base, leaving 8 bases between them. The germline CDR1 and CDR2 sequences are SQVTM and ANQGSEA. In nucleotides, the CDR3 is TGCAGCGTTGAAGGTAGGAATTCCTACGAGCAGTACTTC. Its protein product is CSVEGRNSYEQYF.

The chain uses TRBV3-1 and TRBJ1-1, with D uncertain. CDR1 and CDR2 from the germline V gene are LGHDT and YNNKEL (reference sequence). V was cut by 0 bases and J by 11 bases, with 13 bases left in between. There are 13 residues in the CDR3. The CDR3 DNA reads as TGTGCCAGCAGCCAAGAGTGGTCCGAGGCCGCTTTCTTT. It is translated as CASSQEWSEAAFF.

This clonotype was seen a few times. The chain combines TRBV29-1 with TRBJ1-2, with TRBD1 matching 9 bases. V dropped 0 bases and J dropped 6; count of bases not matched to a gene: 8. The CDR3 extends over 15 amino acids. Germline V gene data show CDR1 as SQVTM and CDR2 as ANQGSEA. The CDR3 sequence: CSVEDWDRAVDGYTF. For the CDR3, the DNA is TGCAGCGTTGAAGATTGGGACAGGGCGGTTGATGGCTACACCTTC.

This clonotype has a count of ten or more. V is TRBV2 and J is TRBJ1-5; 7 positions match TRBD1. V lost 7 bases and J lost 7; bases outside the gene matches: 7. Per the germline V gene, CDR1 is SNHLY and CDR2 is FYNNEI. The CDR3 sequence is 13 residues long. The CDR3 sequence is CASMGQLRQPQHF. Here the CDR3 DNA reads TGTGCCAGCATGGGACAGCTCCGCCAGCCCCAGCATTTT.

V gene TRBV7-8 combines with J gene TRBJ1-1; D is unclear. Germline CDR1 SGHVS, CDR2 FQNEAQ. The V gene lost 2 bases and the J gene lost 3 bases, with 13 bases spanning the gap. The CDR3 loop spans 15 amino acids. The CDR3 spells CASSLNEGDDTEAFF. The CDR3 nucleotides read TGTGCCAGCAGCTTAAATGAGGGAGATGACACTGAAGCTTTCTTT.

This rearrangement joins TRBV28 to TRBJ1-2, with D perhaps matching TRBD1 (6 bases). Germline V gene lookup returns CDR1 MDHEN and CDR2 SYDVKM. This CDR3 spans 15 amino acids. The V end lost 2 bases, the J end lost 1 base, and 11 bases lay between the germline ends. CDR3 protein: CASSLDPRGNYGYTF. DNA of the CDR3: TGTGCCAGCAGTTTAGACCCCAGGGGTAACTATGGCTACACCTTC.

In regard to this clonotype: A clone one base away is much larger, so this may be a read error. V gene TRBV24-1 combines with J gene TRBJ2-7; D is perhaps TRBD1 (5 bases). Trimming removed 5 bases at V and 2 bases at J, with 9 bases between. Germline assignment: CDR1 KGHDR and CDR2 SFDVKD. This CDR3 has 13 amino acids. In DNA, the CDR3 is TGTGCCACCAGTGGGGCAGGGACCTACGAGCAGTACTTC. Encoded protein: CATSGAGTYEQYF.

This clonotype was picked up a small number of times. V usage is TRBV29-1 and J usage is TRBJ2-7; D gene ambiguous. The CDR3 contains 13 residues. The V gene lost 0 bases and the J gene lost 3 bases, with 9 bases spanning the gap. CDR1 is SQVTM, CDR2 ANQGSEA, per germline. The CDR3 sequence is CSVEDPAGYEQYF. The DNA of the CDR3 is TGCAGCGTTGAAGATCCGGCTGGCTACGAGCAGTACTTC.

The CDR3 sequence is CASSMQVSSYEQYF. The CDR3 nucleotides are TGTGCCAGTAGTATGCAGGTCAGCTCCTACGAGCAGTACTTC. The chain carries TRBV19 and TRBJ2-7; D ambiguous. In germline, CDR1 is LNHDA, CDR2 SQIVND (reference sequence). The ends were cut back, 3 bases at V and 0 bases at J, with 9 bases in the middle. The CDR3 runs to 14 residues.

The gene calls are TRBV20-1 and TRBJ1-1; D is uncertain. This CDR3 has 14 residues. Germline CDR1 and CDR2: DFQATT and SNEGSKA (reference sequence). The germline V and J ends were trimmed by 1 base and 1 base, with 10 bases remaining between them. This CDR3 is CSARGQSPNTEAFF. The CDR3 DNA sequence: TGCAGTGCTAGAGGCCAGAGCCCGAACACTGAAGCTTTCTTT.

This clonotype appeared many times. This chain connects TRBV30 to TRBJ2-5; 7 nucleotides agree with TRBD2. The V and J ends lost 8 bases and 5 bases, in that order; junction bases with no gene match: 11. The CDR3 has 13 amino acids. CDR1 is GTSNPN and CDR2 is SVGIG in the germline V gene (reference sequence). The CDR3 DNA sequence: TGTGCCGGGTCTTGGGGCGGGAGCGAGACCCAGTACTTC. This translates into CAGSWGGSETQYF.

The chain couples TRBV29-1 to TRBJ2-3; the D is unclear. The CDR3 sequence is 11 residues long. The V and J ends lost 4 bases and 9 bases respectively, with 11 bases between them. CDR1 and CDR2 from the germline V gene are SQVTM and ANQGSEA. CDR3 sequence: CSVVTRATQYF. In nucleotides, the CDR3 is TGCAGCGTTGTGACAAGGGCCACGCAGTATTTT.

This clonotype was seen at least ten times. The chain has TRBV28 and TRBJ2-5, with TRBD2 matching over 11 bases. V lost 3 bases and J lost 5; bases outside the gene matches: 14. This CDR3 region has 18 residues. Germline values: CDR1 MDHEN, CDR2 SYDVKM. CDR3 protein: CASSLETLAGGSEETQYF. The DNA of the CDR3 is TGTGCCAGCAGTTTGGAGACCCTAGCGGGAGGCTCCGAGGAGACCCAGTACTTC.

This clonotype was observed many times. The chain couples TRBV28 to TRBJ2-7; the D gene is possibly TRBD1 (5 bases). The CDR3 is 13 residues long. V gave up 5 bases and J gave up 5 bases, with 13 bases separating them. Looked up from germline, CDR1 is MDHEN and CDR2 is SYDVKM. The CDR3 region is CASSLQVSHEQYF. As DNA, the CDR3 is TGTGCCAGCAGTCTACAGGTGTCCCACGAGCAGTACTTC.

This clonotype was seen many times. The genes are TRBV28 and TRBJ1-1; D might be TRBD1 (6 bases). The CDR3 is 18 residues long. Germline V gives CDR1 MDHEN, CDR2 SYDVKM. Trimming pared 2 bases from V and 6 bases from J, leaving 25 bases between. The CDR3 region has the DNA TGTGCCAGCAGTTTACTCGACTCCGGGACAACGGGGAGCGCTGAAGCTTTCTTT. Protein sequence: CASSLLDSGTTGSAEAFF. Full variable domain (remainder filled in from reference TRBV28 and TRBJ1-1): DVKVTQSSRYLVKRTGEKVFLECVQDMDHENMFWYRQDPGLGLRLIYFSYDVKMKEKGDIPEGYSVSREKKERFSLILESASTNQTSMYLCASSLLDSGTTGSAEAFFGQGTRLTVV.

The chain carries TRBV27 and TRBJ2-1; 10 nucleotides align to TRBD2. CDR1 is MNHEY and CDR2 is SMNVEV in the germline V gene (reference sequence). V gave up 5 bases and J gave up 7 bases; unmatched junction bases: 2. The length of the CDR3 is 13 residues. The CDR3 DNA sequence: TGTGCCAGCAGTATACTAGCGGGGAATGAGCAGTTCTTC. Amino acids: CASSILAGNEQFF.

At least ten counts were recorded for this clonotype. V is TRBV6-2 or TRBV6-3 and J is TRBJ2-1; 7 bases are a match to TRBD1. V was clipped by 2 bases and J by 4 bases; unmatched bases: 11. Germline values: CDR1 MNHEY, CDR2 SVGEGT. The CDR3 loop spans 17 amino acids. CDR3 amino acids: CASSYSISGQLYNEQFF. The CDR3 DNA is TGTGCCAGCAGTTACAGTATTTCGGGACAGCTTTACAATGAGCAGTTCTTC.